This T cell receptor gamma chain was obtained from a study of gamma-delta chains in newborns, infants, children. Study summary: Innate gammadelta T cells reportedly expand polyclonally right after birth, driven by microbial exposure, per the title.

TCRdb fed the reads into CATT to redo clone calling. Of 3,000 to 4,000 gamma-chain clones listed, 61% are singletons. The germline V gene encodes CDR1 EGSTGY and CDR2 YDSYTSSV. The CDR3 has 12 amino acids. Trimming took 5 bases from V and 4 from J; bases not matched to a gene: 5. The receptor comes from a child who was a newborn, infant or young child, either healthy, febrile or measles-vaccinated (not recorded which). The sequenced sample was blood. The gene calls are TRGV4 and TRGJ1 or TRGJ2. The J gene is not listed in TCRdb, so it was assigned here from a DNA match to germline. CDR3 protein: CATWASYYKKLF. As DNA, the CDR3 is TGTGCCACCTGGGCTTCCTATTATAAGAAACTCTTT.